A selection of T cell receptor beta chains follows, all from one sample in a study of control samples from healthy donors and cancer patients. TCRdb's table, derived via immunoSEQ multiplex PCR, lists solely in-frame clones and lacks some. The table has 130,000 or so clones, about 95% seen once. Sequencing was done on a sample of PBMCs. The receptors come from a man aged 60 to 69 with colorectal cancer. The CDR3 runs from the conserved cysteine through the conserved F or W. The D gene is left open where the match is weak. For some rows the clone size is stated as once, few or many, or as a class when expanded; others skip it.

J,V,D,size,DNA,CDR3
TRBJ2-1,TRBV11-2,.,.,TGTGCCAGCAGCTTAGACGTCACTTTATATGAGCAGTTCTTC,CASSLDVTLYEQFF
TRBJ1-1,TRBV5-8,.,.,TGTGCCAGCAGCAGCCGACTTATCACTGAAGCTTTCTTT,CASSSRLITEAFF
TRBJ1-1,TRBV4-1,.,.,TGCGCCAGCAGCCAAGATCGGGGCAGGGTTGGCACTGAAGCTTTCTTT,CASSQDRGRVGTEAFF
TRBJ1-1,TRBV4-1,TRBD1,.,TGCGCCAGCAGCCAAGGGGTACAGGGGCCCCCTGAAGCTTTCTTT,CASSQGVQGPPEAFF
TRBJ2-1,TRBV19,TRBD2,.,TGTGCCAGTAGTATAGATCCGGCTAGCGGGGGGGCTAATACGCGCAATGAGCAGTTCTTC,CASSIDPASGGANTRNEQFF
TRBJ2-1,TRBV18,TRBD1,.,TGTGCCAGCTCACTCGGGACAGGGGCTCTCAATGAGCAGTTCTTC,CASSLGTGALNEQFF
TRBJ1-1,TRBV7-2,TRBD1,.,TGTGCCAGCAGGGGGACAGGGGATTCTGAAGCTTTCTTT,CASRGTGDSEAFF
TRBJ2-7,TRBV18,.,.,TGTGCCAGCTCACCGGGGACGGTTACCTACGAGCAGTACTTC,CASSPGTVTYEQYF
TRBJ2-2,TRBV19,.,.,TGTGCCAGTAGTATAGAAGAGGGGCCCACCGGGGAGCTGTTTTTT,CASSIEEGPTGELFF
TRBJ2-7,TRBV3-1/TRBV3-2,.,.,TGTGCCAGCAGCCACCTCACAGGGATCAGCCCCTACGAGCAGTACTTC,CASSHLTGISPYEQYF
TRBJ1-1,TRBV5-1,.,.,TGCGCCAGCAGCCGGGGTGGGGGGAACACTGAAGCTTTCTTT,CASSRGGGNTEAFF
TRBJ2-1,TRBV10-3,TRBD1,.,TGTGCCATCAGTGAAGGGACAGCTTCCTACAATGAGCAGTTCTTC,CAISEGTASYNEQFF
TRBJ2-5,TRBV6-5,.,.,TGTGCCACCGCGAGCAGCCAAGAGACCCAGTACTTC,CATASSQETQYF
TRBJ2-2,TRBV6-1,.,.,TGTGCCAGCAGTGAAATCCCCATCCGGGTCCCAGACACCGGGGAGCTGTTTTTT,CASSEIPIRVPDTGELFF
TRBJ1-2,TRBV19,.,.,TGTGCCAGTAACAACCAGGGAAACTATGGCTACACCTTC,CASNNQGNYGYTF
TRBJ2-3,TRBV6-5,.,.,TGTGCCAGCAGTCCAAGCGTTGTCCCCCCCCAGTATTTT,CASSPSVVPPQYF
TRBJ2-7,TRBV27,.,.,TGTGCCAGCTGGAGGGGAAGCGAGCAGTACTTC,CASWRGSEQYF
TRBJ2-1,TRBV19,TRBD1,.,TGTGCCAGTAGTGAGGGACAGGGGTCCTACAATGAGCAGTTCTTC,CASSEGQGSYNEQFF
TRBJ2-6,TRBV30,TRBD2,.,TGTGCCTGCCACCTAGGTCGGACTAGCGGGTCTGGAGGCAACGTCCTGACTTTC,CACHLGRTSGSGGNVLTF
TRBJ1-2,TRBV21-1,.,.,TGTGCCAGCAGCAATGGCAGGGAAGTTAACTATGGCTACACCTTC,CASSNGREVNYGYTF
TRBJ1-2,TRBV4-1,.,.,TGCGCCAGCAGCCCAGACGACAGGTACAATAACTATGGCTACACCTTC,CASSPDDRYNNYGYTF
TRBJ2-5,TRBV5-1,TRBD2,.,TGCGCCAGCAGCTTTGGGGCGGGGGGCCCTCCCCAGTACTTC,CASSFGAGGPPQYF
TRBJ2-3,TRBV7-8,TRBD2,.,TGTGCCAGCAGCTTAGTTTTTAGCGGGGGGGATACGCAGTATTTT,CASSLVFSGGDTQYF
TRBJ1-6,TRBV5-6,.,.,TGTGCCAGCAGCTTGATCGGGAGAGGGCAAGGGGATTCACCCCTCCACTTT,CASSLIGRGQGDSPLHF
TRBJ1-4,TRBV19,.,.,TGTGCCAGTAGTATTCATGGGGGTCAGAGACCTAATGAAAAACTGTTTTTT,CASSIHGGQRPNEKLFF
TRBJ1-2,TRBV30,.,few,TGTGCCTGGAGAAAAGAAGCAGGACCTTTTACAGGCTACACCTTC,CAWRKEAGPFTGYTF
TRBJ2-1,TRBV7-2,.,.,TGTGCCAGCAGTACTATAAATGAGCAGTTCTTC,CASSTINEQFF
TRBJ2-2,TRBV5-4,TRBD2,.,TGTGCCAGCAGCGCGGGGGGTAACACCGGGGAGCTGTTTTTT,CASSAGGNTGELFF
TRBJ1-3,TRBV11-3,TRBD1,once,TGTGCCAGCAGCAACAGGGGGTCTGGAAACACCATATATTTT,CASSNRGSGNTIYF
TRBJ1-2,TRBV5-1,TRBD1,once,TGCGCCAGCAGCTTCCGACAGGGGGCCGGCTATGGCTACACCTTC,CASSFRQGAGYGYTF
TRBJ1-6,TRBV19,.,.,TGTGCCAGTAGTATTGAAAACTATAATTCACCCCTCCACTTT,CASSIENYNSPLHF
TRBJ1-1,TRBV5-1,.,.,TGCGCCAGCAGCTACGGACAGAACACTGAAGCTTTCTTT,CASSYGQNTEAFF
TRBJ1-1,TRBV5-1,.,.,TGCGCCAGCAGCTTGGCACTTAACACTGAAGCTTTCTTT,CASSLALNTEAFF
TRBJ2-4,TRBV19,.,.,TGTGCCAGTAGTATTCTAGTCGGACAGTCGAACCTAAACATTCAGTACTTC,CASSILVGQSNLNIQYF
TRBJ1-2,TRBV29-1,TRBD1,.,TGCAGCGTTCCACAGGGGGCAAGTGGCTACACCTTC,CSVPQGASGYTF
TRBJ2-7,TRBV6-2/TRBV6-3,.,.,TGTGCCAGCAGTTACTCGACAGGTCGGGAGCAGTACTTC,CASSYSTGREQYF
TRBJ1-6,TRBV10-2,.,.,TGCGCCAGCAGTGGGCAGGAAAATTCACCCCTCCACTTT,CASSGQENSPLHF
TRBJ1-2,TRBV5-1,.,.,TGCGCCAGCAGAGCGGGATTTAACTATGGCTACACCTTC,CASRAGFNYGYTF
TRBJ1-2,TRBV28,.,.,TGTGCCAGCAGTTACGGAGGATATGGCTACACCTTC,CASSYGGYGYTF
TRBJ2-7,TRBV5-6,TRBD1,.,TGTGCCAGCAGCTTGTTCGACAGGGCGAGGAACGAGCAGTACTTC,CASSLFDRARNEQYF
TRBJ2-5,TRBV5-1,.,.,TGCGCCAGCAGCTTAGGACAGCAAGAGACCCAGTACTTC,CASSLGQQETQYF
TRBJ2-1,TRBV7-9,.,.,TGTGCCAGCAGCTTGGGGGAGGCCTACTCCTACAATGAGCAGTTCTTC,CASSLGEAYSYNEQFF
TRBJ1-4,TRBV4-3,.,.,TGCGCCAGCAGCCCGGGGGGGAGGACTAATGAAAAACTGTTTTTT,CASSPGGRTNEKLFF